This T cell receptor beta chain appears in the sequencing data of a study of blood T cell repertoires in COVID-19. Study context: Italy, Spain and the United States were the sources of the convalescent and acute COVID-19 samples. PBMCs, B-cell-depleted T cells, or T cells were the source of the cDNA or gDNA that made up the material.

The sample holds one count of this clone. CDR1 is PRHDT and CDR2 is FYEKMQ in the germline V gene (reference sequence). CDR3 length: 18 residues. J lost 2 bases, V lost 4 bases, and 13 bases had no gene match. As handled by the study authors: Reference gene primer amplification yielded estimated nucleated cell counts. Profiled with immunoSEQ multiplex PCR; TCRdb holds only in-frame clones, not every one. V, J and clone size are those of that table, while D and trimming were read from the DNA. The sample includes approximately 450,000 clones, more than 85% of them seen just once. The sequence was obtained from a woman in her twenties or thirties with acute or convalescent COVID-19. The chain has TRBV13 and TRBJ2-5; 10 positions match TRBD1. The sample was peripheral blood. The CDR3 is CASSSPSTGTGDQETQYF. The DNA of the CDR3 is TGTGCCAGCAGCTCCCCATCTACCGGGACAGGGGATCAAGAGACCCAGTACTTC. Full variable domain (remainder filled in from reference TRBV13 and TRBJ2-5): AAGVIQSPRHLIKEKRETATLKCYPIPRHDTVYWYQQGPGQDPQFLISFYEKMQSDKGSIPDRFSAQQFSDYHSELNMSSLELGDSALYFCASSSPSTGTGDQETQYFGPGTRLLVL.